A single sample is the source of the 24 T cell receptor beta chains below, sequenced in a study of blood T cell repertoires in COVID-19. Some clones are missing from TCRdb's copy, which holds only in-frame ones; the method was immunoSEQ multiplex PCR. This table has some 200,000 clones, 86% appearing once. Sequences were obtained from peripheral blood. The receptors originated from a man aged 65 to 85 with acute or convalescent COVID-19.

This clone was seen a single time. The chain is built from TRBV19 and TRBJ2-7; D is perhaps TRBD1 (6 bases). Germline assignment: CDR1 LNHDA and CDR2 SQIVND (reference sequence). Trimming took 5 bases from V and 3 from J, leaving 14 bases between them. The CDR3 totals 14 residues. The CDR3 DNA follows: TGTGCCAGTAGTCCCCGGGACACTTACTACGAGCAGTACTTC. Amino acids: CASSPRDTYYEQYF.

The chain joins TRBV5-1 to TRBJ2-2, with 9 bases fitting TRBD1. Trimming cost V 2 bases and J 7 bases; bases outside gene matches: 6. This CDR3 has 15 amino acids. Germline V gene lookup returns CDR1 SGHRS and CDR2 YFSETQ. As DNA, the CDR3 is TGCGCCAGCAGCTTCTCGGGACAGGGAAACGGGGAGCTGTTTTTT. It translates to CASSFSGQGNGELFF.

The chain is built from TRBV24-1 and TRBJ1-3, with a tentative D call TRBD1 (5 bases). This CDR3 has 16 residues. The V and J ends lost 4 bases and 0 bases respectively, with 12 bases between them. Germline-derived CDR1 and CDR2 are KGHDR and SFDVKD. This chain's CDR3 is CATSDLGLSSGNTIYF. The DNA of the CDR3 is TGTGCCACCAGTGACCTGGGGCTTAGCTCTGGAAACACCATATATTTT.

This rearrangement joins TRBV12-3 or TRBV12-4 to TRBJ1-5; tentative D call: TRBD1 (6 bases). This CDR3 spans 13 amino acids. V was cut by 6 bases and J by 7 bases, with 13 bases left in between. CDR3 loop: CASSPGEGQPQHF. CDR3 nucleotide sequence: TGTGCCAGCAGCCCAGGGGAGGGACAGCCCCAGCATTTT.

The chain recombines TRBV4-3 with TRBJ1-2; the match to TRBD1 covers 8 bases. The CDR3 runs 17 residues. The germline V gene encodes CDR1 LGHNA and CDR2 YSLEER. Trimming took 1 base from V and 4 from J; bases not matched to a gene: 11. DNA of the CDR3: TGCGCCAGCAGCCAAGTCCCGACAGGGGCAGGGGGCTATGGCTACACCTTC. It specifies CASSQVPTGAGGYGYTF.

The rearrangement joins TRBV4-1 to TRBJ2-1; D unclear. The CDR3 sequence is 14 residues long. The V gene's germline CDR1 is MGHRA and CDR2 YSYEKL. The V and J ends lost 0 bases and 8 bases respectively, with 11 bases between them. DNA of the CDR3: TGCGCCAGCAGCCAAGAACGTCTAGAGGATGAGCAGTTCTTC. It encodes CASSQERLEDEQFF.

CDR3 region: CASRRSGRSANYGYTF. In DNA form, the CDR3 reads TGTGCCAGCAGAAGAAGCGGCCGCAGCGCTAACTATGGCTACACCTTC. The chain couples TRBV19 to TRBJ1-2; D remains ambiguous. The V gene's germline CDR1 is LNHDA and CDR2 SQIVND (reference sequence). The V and J ends lost 9 bases and 0 bases respectively, with 20 bases between them. The CDR3 covers 16 residues.

J is TRBJ2-5 and V is TRBV29-1; D unclear. Trimming removed 0 bases from V and 2 bases from J, with 10 bases in between. The CDR3 consists of 14 residues. The germline gives CDR1 SQVTM, CDR2 ANQGSEA. CDR3 sequence reads: CSVEDWAIQETQYF. The CDR3 DNA reads TGCAGCGTTGAAGATTGGGCAATTCAAGAGACCCAGTACTTC.

This clone occurred once. The rearrangement uses TRBV19 and TRBJ1-5; TRBD1 agrees at 12 bases. The junction had 9 bases not matched to a gene; V was cut back by 4 bases and J by 8 bases. Germline CDR1 reads LNHDA; CDR2 reads SQIVND (reference sequence). The CDR3 covers 16 residues. The CDR3 nucleotides are TGTGCCAGTAGTAGGGGGACAGGGGGCGGCGTGGAGCCCCAGCATTTT. Translation gives CASSRGTGGGVEPQHF.

As concerns this clone: One end of the junction does not line up with germline, which may come from a read error. The chain uses TRBV7-7 and TRBJ2-3; the match to TRBD2 covers 13 bases. This CDR3 spans 17 amino acids. Germline loops: CDR1 SSHAT, CDR2 FNYEAQ (reference sequence). This chain's CDR3 is CASSSGLAGRRTDTQYF. CDR3 nucleotides: TGTGCTAGCAGCTCGGGACTAGCGGGACGCCGCACAGATACGCAGTATTTT.

The chain uses TRBV2 and TRBJ1-6; D perhaps matches TRBD1 (6 bases). Germline V CDR1 and CDR2: SNHLY, FYNNEI. This CDR3 spans 13 amino acids. Between the trimmed V and J ends, which lost 9 bases and 7 bases, there was a span of 13 bases. CDR3 nucleotides: TGTGCCAGTCAGGGGAGTCGGAATTCACCCCTCCACTTT. Translated: CASQGSRNSPLHF. The whole variable domain, filled in from reference TRBV2 and TRBJ1-6, reads EPEVTQTPSHQVTQMGQEVILRCVPISNHLYFYWYRQILGQKVEFLVSFYNNEISEKSEIFDDQFSVERPDGSNFTLKIRSTKLEDSAMYFCASQGSRNSPLHFGNGTRLTVT.

The genes are TRBV3-1 (or the pseudogene TRBV3-2) and TRBJ1-2; TRBD1 is a possible D gene (6 bases). V gave up 3 bases and J gave up 4 bases, with 15 bases separating them. Germline loops: CDR1 LGHDT, CDR2 YNNKEL (reference sequence). The CDR3 is 15 amino acids. The CDR3 DNA reads as TGTGCCAGCAGCCACAGAGGGGGACGGATCTATGGCTACACCTTC. Residues: CASSHRGGRIYGYTF.

The chain links TRBV6-5 to TRBJ2-3; 8 nucleotides align to TRBD2. Per the germline V gene, CDR1 is MNHEY and CDR2 is SVGAGI. Trimming at V came to 7 bases and at J to 2 bases, leaving 8 bases not matched to a gene. The CDR3 loop spans 15 amino acids. The CDR3 reads CASTPSGGFTDTQYF. The CDR3 bases are TGTGCCAGCACCCCATCGGGAGGGTTCACAGATACGCAGTATTTT.

The table lists this clone with a few counts. A read error may account for a junction end that differs from germline. This rearrangement joins TRBV24-1 to TRBJ1-4; no clear D gene. Germline CDR1 reads KGHDR; CDR2 reads SFDVKD. This CDR3 spans 10 amino acids. CDR3 loop: CATPEDFPSF. CDR3 in DNA: TGTGCCACCCCAGAGGACTTCCCTTCTTTT.

This clone appeared a single time. The chain couples TRBV7-2 to TRBJ2-3, with D perhaps TRBD1 (5 bases). Germline V gene data show CDR1 as SGHTA and CDR2 as FQGNSA. The CDR3 loop spans 16 amino acids. V lost 5 bases and J 4 bases, leaving 19 bases between the germline ends. CDR3 bases: TGTGCCAGCAGCCCCAACTCGGCAGGGTCGGCAGATACGCAGTATTTT. It yields the protein CASSPNSAGSADTQYF.

This clone occurred a few times. This chain joins TRBV6-5 and TRBJ2-2; D remains ambiguous. Germline values: CDR1 MNHEY, CDR2 SVGAGI. V lost 6 bases, J lost 4 bases, and 15 bases lay in between. This CDR3 is built from 15 residues. The DNA of the CDR3 is TGTGCCAGCAGACGCGGAGTACTCCCCACCGGGGAGCTGTTTTTT. As protein: CASRRGVLPTGELFF.

The V gene is TRBV4-3, the J gene TRBJ1-2, with TRBD1 matching 7 bases. The ends lost 5 bases at V and 5 bases at J; junction bases unmatched: 14. Germline values: CDR1 LGHNA, CDR2 YSLEER. There are 16 residues in the CDR3. CDR3 DNA sequence: TGCGCCAGCAGCGTAAGCACAGGGGTGGTAGGATATGGCTACACCTTC. Translation gives CASSVSTGVVGYGYTF.

This chain uses TRBV5-6 with TRBJ1-1; TRBD1 matches at 8 bases. V trimming: 2 bases; J trimming: 6 bases; junction bases outside the gene matches: 6. The CDR3 loop spans 14 amino acids. Germline loops: CDR1 SGHDT, CDR2 YYEEEE. CDR3 sequence reads: CASSFRRGRPEAFF. CDR3 sequence (DNA): TGTGCCAGCAGCTTCCGCAGGGGGCGGCCTGAAGCTTTCTTT.

The chain carries TRBV12-3 or TRBV12-4 and TRBJ2-1; weak D call: TRBD2 (6 bases). V lost 6 bases, J lost 8 bases, and 14 bases lay in between. This CDR3 has 13 residues. CDR3 in amino acids: CASRTTSTYEQFF. The CDR3 DNA sequence: TGTGCCAGCAGAACGACTAGTACGTATGAGCAGTTCTTC.

This chain uses TRBV5-6 with TRBJ2-7; possibly TRBD2 for D (5 bases). The CDR3 is made up of 13 amino acids. V was shortened by 3 bases and J by 5 bases, with 12 bases between the two germline ends. CDR1 and CDR2 from the germline V gene are SGHDT and YYEEEE. The DNA for the CDR3 is TGTGCCAGCAGCTCCCAACGGGAACACGAGCAGTACTTC. It translates to CASSSQREHEQYF.

This sequence joins TRBV9 and TRBJ2-7, with 7 bases matching TRBD1. The CDR3 loop spans 16 amino acids. The ends lost 0 bases at V and 3 bases at J; junction bases unmatched: 9. Germline values: CDR1 SGDLS, CDR2 YYNGEE. CDR3 DNA: TGTGCCAGCAGCGTAGAAACCCGGACAGGAAACTACGAGCAGTACTTC. This codes for CASSVETRTGNYEQYF.

J is TRBJ1-6 and V is TRBV9; 8 nucleotides agree with TRBD1. The CDR3 is made up of 24 amino acids. Trimming cost V 0 bases and J 0 bases; bases outside gene matches: 23. Germline CDR1 and CDR2: SGDLS and YYNGEE. CDR3 nucleotides: TGTGCCAGCAGCGTAGCAGGGGGCCGAATTTCGAGGGAGGCCTTAAGCTCCTATAATTCACCCCTCCACTTT. Translation: CASSVAGGRISREALSSYNSPLHF.

The chain combines TRBV7-8 with TRBJ1-5, with 10 positions matching TRBD1. The CDR3 is made up of 15 amino acids. The germline gives CDR1 SGHVS, CDR2 FQNEAQ. J gave up 6 bases and V 2 bases, and 4 bases lay outside the gene matches. This CDR3 reads CASSLYRTGGQPQHF. The CDR3 nucleotides are TGTGCCAGCAGCTTATATAGGACAGGGGGTCAGCCCCAGCATTTT.

This chain joins TRBV19 and TRBJ2-1; D call uncertain. V dropped 5 bases and J dropped 9 bases, with 14 bases sitting between them. The CDR3 sequence is 13 residues long. From germline, CDR1 is LNHDA and CDR2 SQIVND (reference sequence). CDR3: CASSSSAETEQFF. The CDR3 nucleotides are TGTGCCAGTAGTTCCTCGGCGGAAACTGAGCAGTTCTTC.